The 4 T cell receptor beta chains below all came from one sample that was sequenced in a study of cytomegalovirus exposure and HLA in healthy donors. PCR amplification relied on 60 Vbeta primers (plus 13 Jbeta primers). Clones were sequenced by immunoSEQ multiplex PCR, and TCRdb holds only the in-frame ones, with some missing. The sample has over 150,000 clones; 75% to 80% are singletons. Sample: PBMCs. The receptors originated from a woman aged 40 to 50 in good health and CMV-seropositive.

The V gene is TRBV4-2, the J gene TRBJ2-3, with 9 bases matching TRBD2. This CDR3 is 18 amino acids long. Losses at the gene ends were 0 bases for V and 2 bases for J; bases not matched to a gene: 9. Per germline, CDR1 LGHNA and CDR2 YNFKEQ. The CDR3 spells CASSQDLLAGTITDTQYF. CDR3 sequence (DNA): TGTGCCAGCAGCCAAGATCTTCTAGCGGGAACAATCACAGATACGCAGTATTTT.

This rearrangement joins TRBV9 to TRBJ2-3; 10 bases are a match to TRBD2. Germline V gives CDR1 SGDLS, CDR2 YYNGEE. This CDR3 has 14 residues. With V trimmed by 3 bases and J by 6 bases, 4 bases remained unmatched. The CDR3 is CASSGTSGRDTQYF. For the CDR3, the DNA is TGTGCCAGCAGCGGGACTAGCGGCAGGGATACGCAGTATTTT.

In this sample, this clone turned up a few times. For the CDR3, the DNA is TGTGCTAGTGGTTTGGCTACTAGCGGGAGAAACCACGAGCAGTACTTC. This encodes CASGLATSGRNHEQYF. The chain combines TRBV12-5 with TRBJ2-7; 11 bases fit TRBD2. Germline CDR1 reads LGHNT; CDR2 reads FRNRAP. CDR3 length: 16 amino acids. V dropped 1 base and J dropped 5; count of bases not matched to a gene: 7.

This chain joins TRBV30 and TRBJ2-7; 9 bases are shared with TRBD2. This CDR3 has 13 amino acids. The trim removed 4 bases at V and 9 bases at J, leaving 10 bases unmatched. CDR1 and CDR2 (germline): GTSNPN, SVGIG (reference sequence). The CDR3 DNA reads TGTGCCTGGACTAGCGGGACGGAACTAGGGCAGTACTTC. This translates into CAWTSGTELGQYF.